The present entry profiles one T cell receptor beta chain with its context. Repertoires were generated with immunoSEQ multiplex PCR, while TCRdb's copy carries only in-frame clones and drops some. The sample includes 74,000 or so clones, 80% to 95% of them seen just once. CDR1 is LNHNV, CDR2 YYDKDF, per germline (reference sequence). This CDR3 spans 15 amino acids. The V gene end was trimmed by 3 bases and the J gene end by 2 bases; junction bases not matched to a gene: 4. This sample was taken from a study of technical replicates of blood from a handful of donors. The genes are TRBV15 and TRBJ2-1; 7 bases match TRBD2. The clonotype originates from a human donor in good health. Sequenced input: T cells isolated from PBMCs. The CDR3: CATSRYSGPYNEQFF. The CDR3 region has the DNA TGTGCCACCAGCAGGTATAGCGGGCCCTACAATGAGCAGTTCTTC.